This TCR beta chain is drawn from a study of beta chain features in type 1 diabetes. Across the study: Sorted cells numbering around 110,000,000 were examined across all samples.

Trimming at V came to 6 bases and at J to 7 bases, leaving 13 bases not matched to a gene. Germline V gives CDR1 ENHRY, CDR2 SYGVKD. The CDR3 is 15 residues long. The single heparinised draw taken from each donor contained around 100 mL of blood on average. About this clone itself: Its antigen is not known.

What was sequenced were expressed TCRB transcripts, since all of the isolated RNA had been reverse transcribed. The data were produced by immunoSEQ multiplex PCR, yet TCRdb's version contains in-frame clones alone and is incomplete. Of around 360,000 clones listed, around an eighth are singletons. Points from the study as a whole: More deletions and fewer insertions at VDJ junctions were seen in type 1 diabetes patients. All four CD4+ subsets of Type 1 diabetes patients contained TCRB CDR3s that were moderately but significantly shorter.

Sequences were obtained from naive CD4+ T cells from blood. This clonotype was sampled from a woman in her late teens or twenties with type 1 diabetes. V is TRBV10-3 and J is TRBJ2-5, with 8 positions matching TRBD1. The CDR3 sequence: CAISPSGQASGTQYF. The CDR3 DNA sequence: TGTGCCATCAGCCCTTCGGGACAGGCGAGCGGGACCCAGTACTTC.